This T cell receptor (beta chain) was profiled in a study of identical twins. Study conclusions and caveats: Less excess twin sharing appeared in beta out-of-frame sequences. In drawing conclusions, the study used cross-sectional statistical analysis and did not follow the same donors. Partial confounding of zero-insertion analyses by invariant MAIT and iNKT cells was possible. Compared with models, monozygotic twins showed more out-of-frame TCR alpha sharing.

TCRdb reprocessed the 5' RACE reads via MiXCR and lists one record per CDR3 protein. The repertoire has more than 650,000 distinct CDR3 sequences, roughly 6.2% of them found once; the top ten carry approximately 2%. This clonotype was observed at least ten times. Its antigen remains unidentified. The sequencing input was naive T cells sorted from blood. The sequence was obtained from a man between 18 and 35 years old in good health.

The CDR3 DNA reads as TGTGCCAGCAGTGACTCCCCGGCTGCAACAGATACGCAGTATTTT. Its translation is CASSDSPAATDTQYF. The chain joins TRBV6-4 to TRBJ2-3; D unclear. The CDR3 has 15 residues. Trimming took off 0 bases at V and 3 bases at J, with 10 bases between the two ends. Germline V gene lookup returns CDR1 MRHNA and CDR2 SNTAGT.